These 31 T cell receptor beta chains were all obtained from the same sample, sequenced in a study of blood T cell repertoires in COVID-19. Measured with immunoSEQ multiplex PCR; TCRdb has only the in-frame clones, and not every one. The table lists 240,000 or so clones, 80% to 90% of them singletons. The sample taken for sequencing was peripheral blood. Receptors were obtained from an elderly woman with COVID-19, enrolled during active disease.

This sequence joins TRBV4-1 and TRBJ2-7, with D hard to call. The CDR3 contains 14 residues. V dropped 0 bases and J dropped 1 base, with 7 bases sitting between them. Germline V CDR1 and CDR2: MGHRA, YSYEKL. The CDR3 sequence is CASSQDGRSYEQYF. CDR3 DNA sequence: TGCGCCAGCAGCCAAGATGGCAGGTCCTACGAGCAGTACTTC.

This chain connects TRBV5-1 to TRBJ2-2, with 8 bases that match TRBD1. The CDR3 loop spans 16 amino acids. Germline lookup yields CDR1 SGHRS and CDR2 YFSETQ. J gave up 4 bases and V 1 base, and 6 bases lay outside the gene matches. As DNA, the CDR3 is TGCGCCAGCAGCTTGACCGGACAGGGAGGCACCGGGGAGCTGTTTTTT. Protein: CASSLTGQGGTGELFF. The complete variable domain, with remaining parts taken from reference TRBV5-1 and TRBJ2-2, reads KAGVTQTPRYLIKTRGQQVTLSCSPISGHRSVSWYQQTPGQGLQFLFEYFSETQRNKGNFPGRFSGRQFSNSRSEMNVSTLELGDSALYLCASSLTGQGGTGELFFGEGSRLTVL.

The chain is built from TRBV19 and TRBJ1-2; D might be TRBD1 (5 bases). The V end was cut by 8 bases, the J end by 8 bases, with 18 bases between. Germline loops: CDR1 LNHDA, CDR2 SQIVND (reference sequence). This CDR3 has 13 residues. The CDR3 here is CASYKGYLVGYTF. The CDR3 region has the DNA TGTGCCAGTTATAAGGGGTACCTAGTGGGCTACACCTTC.

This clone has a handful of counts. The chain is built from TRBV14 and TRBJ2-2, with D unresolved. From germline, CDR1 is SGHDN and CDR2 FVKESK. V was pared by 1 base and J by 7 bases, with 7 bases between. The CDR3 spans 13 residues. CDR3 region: CASSQVPLGELFF. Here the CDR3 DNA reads TGTGCCAGCAGCCAAGTCCCTCTCGGGGAGCTGTTTTTT. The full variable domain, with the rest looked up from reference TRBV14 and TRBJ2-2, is EAGVTQFPSHSVIEKGQTVTLRCDPISGHDNLYWYRRVMGKEIKFLLHFVKESKQDESGMPNNRFLAERTGGTYSTLKVQPAELEDSGVYFCASSQVPLGELFFGEGSRLTVL.

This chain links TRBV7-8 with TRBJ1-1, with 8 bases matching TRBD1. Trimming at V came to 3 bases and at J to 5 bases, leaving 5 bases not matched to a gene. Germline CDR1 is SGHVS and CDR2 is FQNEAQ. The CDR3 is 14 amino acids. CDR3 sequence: CASSFDRGRTEAFF. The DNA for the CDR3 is TGTGCCAGCAGCTTCGACAGGGGTAGGACTGAAGCTTTCTTT.

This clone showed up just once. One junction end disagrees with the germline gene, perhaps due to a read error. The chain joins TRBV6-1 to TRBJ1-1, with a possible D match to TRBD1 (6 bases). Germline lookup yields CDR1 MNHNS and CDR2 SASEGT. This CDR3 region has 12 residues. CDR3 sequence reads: CASSEGDIRAFF. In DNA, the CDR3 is TGTGCCAGCAGCGAAGGGGACATCCGGGCTTTCTTT.

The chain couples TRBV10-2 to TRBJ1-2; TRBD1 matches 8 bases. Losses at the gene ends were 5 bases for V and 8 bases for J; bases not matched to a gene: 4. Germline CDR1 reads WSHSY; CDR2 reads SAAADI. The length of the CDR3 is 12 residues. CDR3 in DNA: TGCGCCAGCAGTTTGACAGGGGACGGCTACACCTTC. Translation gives CASSLTGDGYTF.

CDR3 nucleotide sequence: TGTGCCACCAGTGATTTAACAGGGGGAGGAGAGACCCAGTACTTC. It specifies CATSDLTGGGETQYF. V gene TRBV24-1 combines with J gene TRBJ2-5; 8 nucleotides align to TRBD1. The germline V gene has CDR1 KGHDR and CDR2 SFDVKD. This CDR3 has 15 amino acids. The J segment lost 4 bases and the V segment lost 1 base, leaving 4 bases of the junction unmatched.

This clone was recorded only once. For the CDR3, the DNA is TGTGCCAGCCTTCGCGGGACAGGGACCACAGATACGCAGTATTTT. Protein: CASLRGTGTTDTQYF. The rearrangement joins TRBV27 to TRBJ2-3; TRBD1 matches 9 bases. J gave up 2 bases and V 8 bases, and 8 bases lay outside the gene matches. This CDR3 has 15 residues. Per the germline V gene, CDR1 is MNHEY and CDR2 is SMNVEV (reference sequence).

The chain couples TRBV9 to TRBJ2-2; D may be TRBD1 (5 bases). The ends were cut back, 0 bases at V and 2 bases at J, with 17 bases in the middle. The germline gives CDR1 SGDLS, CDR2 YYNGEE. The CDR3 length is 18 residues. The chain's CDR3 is CASSVGQTDILNTGELFF. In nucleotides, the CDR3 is TGTGCCAGCAGCGTAGGACAGACCGATATACTTAACACCGGGGAGCTGTTTTTT.

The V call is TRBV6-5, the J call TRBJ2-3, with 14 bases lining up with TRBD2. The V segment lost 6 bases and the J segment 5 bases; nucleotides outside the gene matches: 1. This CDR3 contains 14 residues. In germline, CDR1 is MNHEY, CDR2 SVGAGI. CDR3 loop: CASSGLAGGDTQYF. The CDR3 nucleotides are TGTGCCAGCAGCGGACTAGCGGGAGGAGATACGCAGTATTTT.

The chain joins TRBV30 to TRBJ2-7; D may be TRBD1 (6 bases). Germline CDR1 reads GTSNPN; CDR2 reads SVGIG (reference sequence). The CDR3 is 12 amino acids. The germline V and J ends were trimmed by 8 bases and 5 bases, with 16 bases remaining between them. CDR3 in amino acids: CAVNQGSHEQYF. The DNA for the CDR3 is TGTGCCGTGAACCAGGGGTCCCACGAGCAGTACTTC.

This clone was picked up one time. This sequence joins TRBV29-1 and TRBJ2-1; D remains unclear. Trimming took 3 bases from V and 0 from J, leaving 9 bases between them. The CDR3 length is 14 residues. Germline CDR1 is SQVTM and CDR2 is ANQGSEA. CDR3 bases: TGCAGCGTTGACCGGCGGTCCTCCTACAATGAGCAGTTCTTC. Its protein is CSVDRRSSYNEQFF.

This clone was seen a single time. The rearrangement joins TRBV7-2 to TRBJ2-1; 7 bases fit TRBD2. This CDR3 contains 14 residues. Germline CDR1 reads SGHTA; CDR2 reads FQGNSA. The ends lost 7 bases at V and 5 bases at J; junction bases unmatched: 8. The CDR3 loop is CASTPGRANNEQFF. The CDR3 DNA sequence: TGTGCCAGCACCCCTGGGAGGGCTAACAATGAGCAGTTCTTC.

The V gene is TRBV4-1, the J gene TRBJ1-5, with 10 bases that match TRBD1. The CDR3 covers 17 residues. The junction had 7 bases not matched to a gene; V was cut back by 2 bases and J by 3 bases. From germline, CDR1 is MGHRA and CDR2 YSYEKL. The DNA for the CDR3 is TGCGCCAGCAGCCAAAGGGACAGGGGAGTAGTCAATCAGCCCCAGCATTTT. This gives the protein CASSQRDRGVVNQPQHF.

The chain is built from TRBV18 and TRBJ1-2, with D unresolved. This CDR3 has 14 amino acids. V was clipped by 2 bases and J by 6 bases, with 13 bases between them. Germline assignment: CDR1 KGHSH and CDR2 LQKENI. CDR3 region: CASSPIPQDHGYTF. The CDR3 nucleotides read TGTGCCAGCTCACCAATCCCCCAGGATCATGGCTACACCTTC.

CDR3 DNA: TGCGCCAGCAGCTTGGGGCTAGCGGGGGATAGGTACGAGCAGTACTTC. It yields the protein CASSLGLAGDRYEQYF. The rearrangement uses TRBV5-1 and TRBJ2-7; TRBD2 agrees at 10 bases. Per the germline V gene, CDR1 is SGHRS and CDR2 is YFSETQ. Unmatched junction bases numbered 7, after V lost 0 bases and J lost 4 bases. This CDR3 has 16 residues.

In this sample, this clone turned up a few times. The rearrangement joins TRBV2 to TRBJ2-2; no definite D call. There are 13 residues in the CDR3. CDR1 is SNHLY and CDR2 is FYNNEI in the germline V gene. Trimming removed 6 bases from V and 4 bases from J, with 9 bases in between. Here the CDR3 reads CASRASSTGELFF. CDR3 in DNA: TGTGCCAGCAGGGCCTCCAGCACCGGGGAGCTGTTTTTT.

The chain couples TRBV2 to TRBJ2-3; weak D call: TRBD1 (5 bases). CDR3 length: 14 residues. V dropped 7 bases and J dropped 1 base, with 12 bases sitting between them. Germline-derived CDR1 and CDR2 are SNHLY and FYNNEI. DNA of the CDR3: TGTGCCAGCACCTTCATGACAGGCACAGATACGCAGTATTTT. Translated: CASTFMTGTDTQYF.

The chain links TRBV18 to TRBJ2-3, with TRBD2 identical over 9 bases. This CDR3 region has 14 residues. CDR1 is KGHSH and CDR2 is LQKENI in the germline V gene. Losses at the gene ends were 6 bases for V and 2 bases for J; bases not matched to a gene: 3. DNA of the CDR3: TGTGCCAGCTCCTCTAGCGGGGCCACAGATACGCAGTATTTT. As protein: CASSSSGATDTQYF.

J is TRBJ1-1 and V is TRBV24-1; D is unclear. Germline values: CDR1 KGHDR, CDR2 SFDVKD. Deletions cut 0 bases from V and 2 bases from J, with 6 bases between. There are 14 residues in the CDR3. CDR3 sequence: CATSDLSVNTEAFF. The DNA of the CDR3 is TGTGCCACCAGTGATTTGTCCGTTAACACTGAAGCTTTCTTT.

For the CDR3, the DNA is TGTGCCAGCTGTCGTAAGACAGGCTCCGTATTGACTGAAGCTTTCTTT. Residues: CASCRKTGSVLTEAFF. The chain links TRBV18 to TRBJ1-1; the D gene is possibly TRBD1 (6 bases). The CDR3 sequence is 16 residues long. V gave up 7 bases and J gave up 5 bases, with 23 bases separating them. Germline lookup yields CDR1 KGHSH and CDR2 LQKENI.

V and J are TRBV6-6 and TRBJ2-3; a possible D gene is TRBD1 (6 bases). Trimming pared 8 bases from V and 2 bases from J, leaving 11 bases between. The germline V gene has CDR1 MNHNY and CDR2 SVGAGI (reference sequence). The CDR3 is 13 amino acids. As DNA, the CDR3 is TGTGCCAGCTCGGACAGAACCACAGATACGCAGTATTTT. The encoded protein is CASSDRTTDTQYF.

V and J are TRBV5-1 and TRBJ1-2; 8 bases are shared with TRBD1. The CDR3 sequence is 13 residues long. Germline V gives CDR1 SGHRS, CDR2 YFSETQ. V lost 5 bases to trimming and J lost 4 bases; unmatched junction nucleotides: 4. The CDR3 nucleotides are TGCGCCAGCAGACCCGGACAGGGCTATGGCTACACCTTC. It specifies CASRPGQGYGYTF.

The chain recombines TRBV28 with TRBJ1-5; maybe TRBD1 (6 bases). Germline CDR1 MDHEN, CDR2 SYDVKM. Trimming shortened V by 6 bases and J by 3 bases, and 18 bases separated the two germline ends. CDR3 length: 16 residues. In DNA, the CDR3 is TGTGCCAGCAGCCTTTACAGGGCCATTAACAATCAGCCCCAGCATTTT. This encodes CASSLYRAINNQPQHF.

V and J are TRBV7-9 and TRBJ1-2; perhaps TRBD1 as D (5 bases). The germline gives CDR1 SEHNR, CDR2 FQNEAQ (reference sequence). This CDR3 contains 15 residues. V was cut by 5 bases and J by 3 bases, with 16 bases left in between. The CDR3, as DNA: TGTGCCAGCAGCCCTCCGGGGGGGGTTGACTATGGCTACACCTTC. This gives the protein CASSPPGGVDYGYTF.

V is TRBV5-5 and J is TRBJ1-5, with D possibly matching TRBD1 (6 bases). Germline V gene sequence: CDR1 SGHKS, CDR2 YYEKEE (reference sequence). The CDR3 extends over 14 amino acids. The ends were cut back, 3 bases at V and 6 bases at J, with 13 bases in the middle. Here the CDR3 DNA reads TGTGCCAGCAGCTCCGGACAGACATTTCAGCCCCAGCATTTT. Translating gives CASSSGQTFQPQHF.

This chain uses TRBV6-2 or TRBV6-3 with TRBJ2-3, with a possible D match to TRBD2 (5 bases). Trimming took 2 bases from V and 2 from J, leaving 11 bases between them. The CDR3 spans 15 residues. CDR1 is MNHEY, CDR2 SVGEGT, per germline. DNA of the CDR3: TGTGCCAGCAGTTACGCTCCGGGGTCCACAGATACGCAGTATTTT. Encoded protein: CASSYAPGSTDTQYF.

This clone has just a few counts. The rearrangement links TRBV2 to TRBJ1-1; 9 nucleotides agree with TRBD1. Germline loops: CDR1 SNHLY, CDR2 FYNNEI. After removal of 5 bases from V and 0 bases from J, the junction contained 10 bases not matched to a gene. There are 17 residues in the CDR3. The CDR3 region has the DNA TGTGCCAGCAGTCCACGAAGGGGGACAGGGTTGAACACTGAAGCTTTCTTT. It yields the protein CASSPRRGTGLNTEAFF.

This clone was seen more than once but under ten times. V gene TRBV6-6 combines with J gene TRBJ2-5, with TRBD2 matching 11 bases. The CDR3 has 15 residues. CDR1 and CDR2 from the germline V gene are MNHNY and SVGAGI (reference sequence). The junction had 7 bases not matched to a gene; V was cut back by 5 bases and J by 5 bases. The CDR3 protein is CASSDTSGGGETQYF. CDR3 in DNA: TGTGCCAGCAGTGACACTAGCGGGGGAGGTGAGACCCAGTACTTC.

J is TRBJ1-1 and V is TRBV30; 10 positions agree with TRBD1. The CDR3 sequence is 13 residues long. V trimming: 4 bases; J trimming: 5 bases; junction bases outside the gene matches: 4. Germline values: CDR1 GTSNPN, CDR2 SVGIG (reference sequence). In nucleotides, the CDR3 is TGTGCCTGGATGGACAGGGGGGCTACTGAAGCTTTCTTT. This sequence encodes CAWMDRGATEAFF.